The present T cell receptor (beta chain) was sequenced within a study of Ad26.COV2.S vaccination and SARS-CoV-2 variants. Study-level background: Recipients of Ad26.COV2.S got it intramuscularly, once or twice 56 days apart. Study-wide results and limits: Vaccine and placebo groups showed comparable non-spike TCR breadth. Total T cell responses, in the TCR breadth and depth analyses, may have been underestimated.

This clone was seen only once. What it binds is not known. Specified treatment: around 19 received Ad26.COV2.S at low or high dose, single or two shots; 5 received placebo; per-sample allocation not given. The samples date from day 63 after the first vaccine or placebo injection. Donor was an adult aged 18-55 years in Boston. Assay: immunoSEQ multiplex PCR; the TCRdb copy retains only in-frame clones and omits some. The table records approximately 420,000 clones, about nine tenths of them present only once. The germline V and J ends were trimmed by 3 bases and 2 bases, with 16 bases remaining between them. The CDR3 runs 16 residues. Germline V gene sequence: CDR1 LNHDA, CDR2 SQIVND (reference sequence).

The receptor was derived from a person aged 18-60 years who received the Ad26.COV2.S COVID-19 vaccine or a placebo. Sequences were derived from peripheral blood, sampled in a trial of Ad26.COV2.S vaccine versus placebo. This chain uses TRBV19 with TRBJ1-2; weak D call: TRBD1 (5 bases). The CDR3 bases are TGTGCCAGTAGTATTGGGGTCGACAGAGCCAACTATGGCTACACCTTC. Translating gives CASSIGVDRANYGYTF.